Listed here are 24 T cell receptor beta chains from one sample, sequenced in a study of OX40 agonist ivuxolimab in advanced cancers. Assay used: immunoSEQ multiplex PCR; TCRdb lists only in-frame clones, some missing. Of about 82,000 clones listed, about nine tenths are singletons. This specimen was CD4+ or CD8+ T cells sorted from blood, taken in a trial of the OX40 agonist ivuxolimab. These receptors originate from an adult with an advanced solid tumor such as melanoma, head and neck, liver or kidney cancer.

This clone was counted a few times. The chain employs TRBV19 and TRBJ1-4; 7 positions match TRBD1. The CDR3 is 12 residues long. Germline V gene sequence: CDR1 LNHDA, CDR2 SQIVND (reference sequence). The V segment lost 9 bases and the J segment 8 bases; nucleotides outside the gene matches: 6. The CDR3 region has the DNA TGTGCCAGCCGACAGGGTGGGGAAAAACTGTTTTTT. Translating it yields CASRQGGEKLFF.

The chain links TRBV6-5 to TRBJ2-1; 11 nucleotides match TRBD2. V was pared by 1 base and J by 5 bases, with 4 bases of the junction left unmatched. The CDR3 is 16 amino acids. Germline assignment: CDR1 MNHEY and CDR2 SVGAGI. CDR3 coding DNA: TGTGCCAGCAGTTACTACGGGACTAGCGGAGACAATGAGCAGTTCTTC. This encodes CASSYYGTSGDNEQFF.

The chain uses TRBV11-2 and TRBJ2-5, with 13 bases aligning to TRBD2. V lost 7 bases and J lost 5; bases outside the gene matches: 7. CDR3 size: 15 residues. Germline-derived CDR1 and CDR2 are SGHAT and FQNNGV. CDR3 sequence (DNA): TGTGCCAGCAACTCGGGACTAGCGGGAAGGGAGACCCAGTACTTC. Its protein is CASNSGLAGRETQYF. Complete variable domain (other parts from reference TRBV11-2 and TRBJ2-5): EAGVAQSPRYKIIEKRQSVAFWCNPISGHATLYWYQQILGQGPKLLIQFQNNGVVDDSQLPKDRFSAERLKGVDSTLKIQPAKLEDSAVYLCASNSGLAGRETQYFGPGTRLLVL.

V gene TRBV19 combines with J gene TRBJ2-6; no clear D gene. Germline lookup yields CDR1 LNHDA and CDR2 SQIVND (reference sequence). The CDR3 is 15 residues long. V shed 5 bases and J shed 0 bases, with 8 bases lying between them. The CDR3 region is CASSRWSSGANVLTF. In nucleotides, the CDR3 is TGTGCCAGTAGTCGGTGGAGCTCTGGGGCCAACGTCCTGACTTTC. The full variable domain, its missing parts supplied by reference TRBV19 and TRBJ2-6, is DGGITQSPKYLFRKEGQNVTLSCEQNLNHDAMYWYRQDPGQGLRLIYYSQIVNDFQKGDIAEGYSVSREKKESFPLTVTSAQKNPTAFYLCASSRWSSGANVLTFGAGSRLTVL.

The V and J genes are TRBV5-1 and TRBJ2-1; 7 nucleotides align to TRBD2. The J segment lost 6 bases and the V segment lost 0 bases, leaving 6 bases of the junction unmatched. Germline loops: CDR1 SGHRS, CDR2 YFSETQ. There are 15 residues in the CDR3. The CDR3 DNA reads TGCGCCAGCAGCTTGGGAAGCGGGAAGGTCAATGAGCAGTTCTTC. Its translation: CASSLGSGKVNEQFF.

This clone was seen more than once but under ten times. V usage is TRBV5-1 and J usage is TRBJ2-1, with TRBD2 matching 8 bases. V was pared by 0 bases and J by 10 bases, with 3 bases of the junction left unmatched. CDR1 and CDR2 from the germline V gene are SGHRS and YFSETQ. The CDR3 loop spans 13 amino acids. The CDR3 coding sequence is TGCGCCAGCAGCTTGGTACGGGAGGGCGAGCAGTTCTTC. Protein product: CASSLVREGEQFF.

This chain joins TRBV27 and TRBJ1-2; 9 nucleotides match TRBD1. The CDR3 extends over 16 amino acids. In germline, CDR1 is MNHEY, CDR2 SMNVEV (reference sequence). The trim removed 4 bases at V and 4 bases at J, leaving 10 bases unmatched. The CDR3 loop is CASSSSTGGLGYGYTF. The CDR3 DNA sequence: TGTGCCAGCAGTTCCAGCACAGGGGGCTTGGGCTATGGCTACACCTTC.

Notes on this clone: The sample has other DNA sequences that encode this CDR3 too. The chain has TRBV28 and TRBJ1-1; maybe TRBD1 (5 bases). Germline-derived CDR1 and CDR2 are MDHEN and SYDVKM. The V end lost 3 bases, the J end lost 1 base, and 6 bases lay between the germline ends. The CDR3 is 13 amino acids. CDR3 residues: CASSLGQNTEAFF. CDR3 sequence (DNA): TGTGCCAGCAGTTTGGGGCAGAACACTGAAGCTTTCTTT.

The chain couples TRBV5-1 to TRBJ2-5, with 10 bases identical to TRBD2. Trimming at V came to 2 bases and at J to 5 bases, leaving 9 bases not matched to a gene. CDR1 and CDR2 from the germline V gene are SGHRS and YFSETQ. The CDR3 has 16 amino acids. CDR3 sequence reads: CASSFTSGNARETQYF. The CDR3 DNA is TGCGCCAGCAGCTTTACTAGCGGGAACGCCAGGGAGACCCAGTACTTC.

This chain links TRBV30 with TRBJ2-5; D is uncertain. The CDR3 length is 12 residues. Germline V gene sequence: CDR1 GTSNPN, CDR2 SVGIG (reference sequence). V lost 0 bases, J lost 2 bases, and 4 bases lay in between. CDR3 residues: CAWSVQQETQYF. In nucleotides, the CDR3 is TGTGCCTGGAGTGTACAGCAAGAGACCCAGTACTTC.

The chain carries TRBV30 and TRBJ2-3; D is ambiguous. Germline V gene sequence: CDR1 GTSNPN, CDR2 SVGIG (reference sequence). Trimming removed 3 bases at V and 6 bases at J, with 16 bases between. The CDR3 has 14 residues. The CDR3 coding sequence is TGTGCCTGGAGGGAACCTGCGACCGGGGATACGCAGTATTTT. It is translated as CAWREPATGDTQYF.

The V and J genes are TRBV11-2 and TRBJ2-7; no definite D call. Germline V lookup: CDR1 SGHAT, CDR2 FQNNGV. The CDR3 loop spans 15 amino acids. Trimming stripped 1 base from V and 0 bases from J, with 10 bases between. CDR3: CASSLGGGYSYEQYF. Here the CDR3 DNA reads TGTGCCAGCAGCTTAGGCGGTGGGTACTCCTACGAGCAGTACTTC.

The rearrangement links TRBV4-1 to TRBJ2-6; tentative D call: TRBD2 (6 bases). The germline V gene has CDR1 MGHRA and CDR2 YSYEKL. The CDR3 covers 16 residues. V gave up 4 bases and J gave up 0 bases, with 10 bases separating them. In nucleotides, the CDR3 is TGCGCCAGCAGCCTAGCGGATAGCTCTGGGGCCAACGTCCTGACTTTC. This codes for CASSLADSSGANVLTF.

In its sample, this clone was seen once. The V call is TRBV5-5, the J call TRBJ2-7; 14 positions agree with TRBD2. V lost 3 bases to trimming and J lost 3 bases; unmatched junction nucleotides: 2. The length of the CDR3 is 15 residues. The germline CDR1 and CDR2 sequences are SGHKS and YYEKEE (reference sequence). The CDR3 DNA sequence: TGTGCCAGCAGCTGGGGACTAGCGGGAGTCTACGAGCAGTACTTC. Its translation is CASSWGLAGVYEQYF.

Remarks on this clone: This sample also contains other DNA sequences that code for the same CDR3. CDR3 protein: CASSPGATYEQYF. CDR3 coding DNA: TGTGCCAGCTCACCCGGCGCAACCTACGAGCAGTACTTC. This sequence joins TRBV18 and TRBJ2-7; D not resolved. Germline V gene sequence: CDR1 KGHSH, CDR2 LQKENI. Trimming cost V 3 bases and J 2 bases, with 8 bases left between them. CDR3 length equals 13 residues. The full variable domain, with the rest looked up from reference TRBV18 and TRBJ2-7, is NAGVMQNPRHLVRRRGQEARLRCSPMKGHSHVYWYRQLPEEGLKFMVYLQKENIIDESGMPKERFSAEFPKEGPSILRIQQVVRGDSAAYFCASSPGATYEQYFGPGTRLTVT.

The V and J genes are TRBV6-1 and TRBJ2-7, with D maybe TRBD2 (6 bases). CDR1 is MNHNS, CDR2 SASEGT, per germline. Trimming shortened V by 10 bases and J by 6 bases, and 19 bases separated the two germline ends. CDR3 length: 13 residues. The CDR3 region is CATIQRDWGEQYF. In DNA form, the CDR3 reads TGTGCCACCATCCAACGGGACTGGGGCGAGCAGTACTTC.

The gene calls are TRBV10-3 and TRBJ1-1, with D maybe TRBD1 (6 bases). Germline V gene sequence: CDR1 ENHRY, CDR2 SYGVKD. V lost 4 bases and J lost 2, with 11 bases in between. The CDR3 contains 14 residues. The CDR3 region is CAISGTQGNTEAFF. CDR3 nucleotides: TGTGCCATCAGTGGTACACAGGGAAACACTGAAGCTTTCTTT.

CDR3 nucleotide sequence: TGTGCCAGCAGCCCATCGATCTACGAGCAGTACTTC. Its translation is CASSPSIYEQYF. V is TRBV2 and J is TRBJ2-5; D gene ambiguous. The J call may be wrong; the DNA end is better matched by TRBJ2-7. The CDR3 extends over 12 amino acids. Germline CDR1 SNHLY, CDR2 FYNNEI.

The chain links TRBV5-4 to TRBJ2-7; D may match TRBD1 or TRBD2 (5 bases each). V lost 3 bases, J lost 2 bases, and 12 bases lay in between. There are 14 residues in the CDR3. Germline lookup yields CDR1 SGHNT and CDR2 YYREEE (reference sequence). CDR3 DNA sequence: TGTGCCAGCAGCTCCGACGGGGCAACCTACGAGCAGTACTTC. It encodes CASSSDGATYEQYF. The variable domain in full, with the rest retrieved from reference TRBV5-4 and TRBJ2-7, is ETGVTQSPTHLIKTRGQQVTLRCSSQSGHNTVSWYQQALGQGPQFIFQYYREEENGRGNFPPRFSGLQFPNYSSELNVNALELDDSALYLCASSSDGATYEQYFGPGTRLTVT.

This clone showed up just once. The V call is TRBV11-2, the J call TRBJ2-7; 9 positions match TRBD2. Germline loops: CDR1 SGHAT, CDR2 FQNNGV. This CDR3 contains 14 residues. The J segment lost 4 bases and the V segment lost 6 bases, leaving 7 bases of the junction unmatched. The CDR3 DNA sequence: TGTGCCAGCAGTTTCGCGGGAGGGCGGTACGAGCAGTACTTC. Translating it yields CASSFAGGRYEQYF. The full variable domain, rest sourced from reference TRBV11-2 and TRBJ2-7, is EAGVAQSPRYKIIEKRQSVAFWCNPISGHATLYWYQQILGQGPKLLIQFQNNGVVDDSQLPKDRFSAERLKGVDSTLKIQPAKLEDSAVYLCASSFAGGRYEQYFGPGTRLTVT.

The rearrangement links TRBV28 to TRBJ2-5; D unclear. The CDR3 totals 15 residues. Germline V gene lookup returns CDR1 MDHEN and CDR2 SYDVKM. Trimming pared 7 bases from V and 2 bases from J, leaving 17 bases between. CDR3 sequence: CASNPFGESQETQYF. CDR3 sequence (DNA): TGTGCCAGCAACCCCTTCGGAGAGTCTCAAGAGACCCAGTACTTC.

V usage is TRBV2 and J usage is TRBJ2-1; 10 bases agree with TRBD2. The V gene's germline CDR1 is SNHLY and CDR2 FYNNEI. V shed 6 bases and J 6 bases; nucleotides not matched to a gene: 5. The CDR3 totals 14 residues. CDR3 DNA sequence: TGTGCCAGCAGGGGTAGACTAGCGGGCAATGAGCAGTTCTTC. Amino acid sequence: CASRGRLAGNEQFF.

As DNA, the CDR3 is TGTGCCAGCGCAGCTACCCGGGCCAGTAATGAAAAACTGTTTTTT. It specifies CASAATRASNEKLFF. The chain combines TRBV27 with TRBJ1-4; no clear D gene. From germline, CDR1 is MNHEY and CDR2 SMNVEV (reference sequence). Trimming pared 8 bases from V and 4 bases from J, leaving 17 bases between. This CDR3 is built from 15 residues. The full variable domain, rest sourced from reference TRBV27 and TRBJ1-4, is EAQVTQNPRYLITVTGKKLTVTCSQNMNHEYMSWYRQDPGLGLRQIYYSMNVEVTDKGDVPEGYKVSRKEKRNFPLILESPSPNQTSLYFCASAATRASNEKLFFGSGTQLSVL.

The chain recombines TRBV28 with TRBJ2-7, with D possibly being TRBD2 (6 bases). The germline V and J ends were trimmed by 6 bases and 4 bases, with 19 bases remaining between them. Germline CDR1 MDHEN, CDR2 SYDVKM. The CDR3 covers 15 residues. This chain's CDR3 is CASSSLGGKLYEQYF. For the CDR3, the DNA is TGTGCCAGCAGCTCGCTCGGCGGGAAACTTTACGAGCAGTACTTC.